The 26 T cell receptor beta chains below all came from one sample that was sequenced in a study of T cell repertoires in cytomegalovirus infection. For these receptors, no antigen is known. TCRdb re-called the reads through MiXCR, storing one row per CDR3 protein. The table lists about 47,000 distinct CDR3 sequences, about 20% of them singletons. The source material was CD8+ T cells from cultured PBMCs, sampled from culture after CMV antigen stimulation. All receptors derive from a human donor in good health (CMV status not recorded). Some clones in this sample may be carry-over from other donors' samples.

This clonotype has more than one count but fewer than ten. This chain uses TRBV2 with TRBJ1-1, with D possibly matching TRBD1 (6 bases). This CDR3 comprises 12 residues. Germline V lookup: CDR1 SNHLY, CDR2 FYNNEI. The ends were cut back, 8 bases at V and 3 bases at J, with 10 bases in the middle. The CDR3 DNA follows: TGTGCCAGCCGGGGGGGCTACACTGAAGCTTTCTTT. This encodes CASRGGYTEAFF.

Only a few counts were recorded for this clonotype. This chain uses TRBV6-1 with TRBJ1-5; TRBD1 is a possible D gene (6 bases). The CDR3 runs 15 residues. The germline V gene has CDR1 MNHNS and CDR2 SASEGT. Trimming left V 2 bases short and J 4 bases short, with 12 bases between. As DNA, the CDR3 is TGTGCCAGCAGTGAATTTCCGGGGGCGAATCAGCCCCAGCATTTT. The encoded protein is CASSEFPGANQPQHF.

The rearrangement uses TRBV7-9 and TRBJ2-5; D is perhaps TRBD1 (5 bases). Germline values: CDR1 SEHNR, CDR2 FQNEAQ (reference sequence). The CDR3 sequence is 15 residues long. V dropped 5 bases and J dropped 5 bases, with 18 bases sitting between them. CDR3 nucleotides: TGTGCCAGCAGCAATCAGGTTGGGGCAGGGGAGACCCAGTACTTC. This translates into CASSNQVGAGETQYF.

This chain connects TRBV6-2 or TRBV6-3 to TRBJ2-7; D gene unclear. The V gene lost 8 bases and the J gene lost 6 bases, with 14 bases spanning the gap. The CDR3 extends over 12 amino acids. Per germline, CDR1 MNHEY and CDR2 SVGEGT. In nucleotides, the CDR3 is TGTGCCAGCGGCCCTTGGGGTATCGAGCAGTACTTC. It translates to CASGPWGIEQYF.

The sample holds a few counts of this clonotype. This chain joins TRBV7-2 and TRBJ1-2; D not certain. Germline loops: CDR1 SGHTA, CDR2 FQGNSA. Trimming stripped 5 bases from V and 8 bases from J, with 12 bases between. CDR3 length: 12 amino acids. CDR3 residues: CASSLGSRGYTF. CDR3 in DNA: TGTGCCAGCAGCCTAGGGAGTCGGGGCTACACCTTC.

This clonotype has at least ten counts. The rearrangement links TRBV7-2 to TRBJ1-3; 9 positions match TRBD1. CDR1 is SGHTA, CDR2 FQGNSA, per germline. CDR3 length: 15 amino acids. J was trimmed by 4 bases and V by 3 bases; bases with no gene match: 4. DNA of the CDR3: TGTGCCAGCAGCTTGGACAGGGGTATCGGAAACACCATATATTTT. It codes for CASSLDRGIGNTIYF.

The rearrangement links TRBV7-9 to TRBJ1-5; D ambiguous. Germline V lookup: CDR1 SEHNR, CDR2 FQNEAQ (reference sequence). Trimming removed 5 bases at V and 1 base at J, with 12 bases between. The CDR3 covers 15 residues. DNA of the CDR3: TGTGCCAGCAGCACCGGGGTGGGAAGCAATCAGCCCCAGCATTTT. Encoded protein: CASSTGVGSNQPQHF.

The V call is TRBV19, the J call TRBJ2-1, with D possibly TRBD1 on 6 matching bases. Germline V gene sequence: CDR1 LNHDA, CDR2 SQIVND (reference sequence). Trimming shortened V by 7 bases and J by 8 bases, and 21 bases separated the two germline ends. The length of the CDR3 is 15 residues. This CDR3 reads CASTSPAGDTYEQFF. The CDR3 region has the DNA TGTGCCAGTACCAGCCCGGCAGGGGACACCTATGAGCAGTTCTTC.

The J gene is TRBJ1-4, the V gene TRBV6-9; no clear D gene. Trimming left V 2 bases short and J 8 bases short, with 3 bases between. Germline CDR1 MNHGY, CDR2 SVAAGI. The CDR3 is 11 residues long. The CDR3 region has the DNA TGTGCCAGCAGTTATGAGGAAAAACTGTTTTTT. This codes for CASSYEEKLFF.

The rearrangement uses TRBV4-1 and TRBJ2-7; D ambiguous. The CDR3 has 13 residues. Germline CDR1 reads MGHRA; CDR2 reads YSYEKL. V lost 0 bases and J 1 base, leaving 4 bases between the germline ends. CDR3 sequence: CASSQDSSYEQYF. As DNA, the CDR3 is TGCGCCAGCAGCCAAGACTCTTCCTACGAGCAGTACTTC.

The genes are TRBV28 and TRBJ2-1; possibly TRBD1 or TRBD2 for D (5 bases each). Germline CDR1 MDHEN, CDR2 SYDVKM. This CDR3 spans 14 amino acids. Deletions cut 6 bases from V and 6 bases from J, with 15 bases between. CDR3 protein: CASSLGTLGNEQFF. The CDR3 nucleotides are TGTGCCAGCAGCCTCGGGACCTTAGGCAATGAGCAGTTCTTC.

This clonotype was recorded a few times. The V call is TRBV4-1, the J call TRBJ2-3; D is unclear. The germline gives CDR1 MGHRA, CDR2 YSYEKL. The CDR3 consists of 16 residues. With 0 bases removed from V and 5 bases from J, the gap between germline ends came to 15 bases. The CDR3 loop is CASSQDRTGSVDTQYF. CDR3 sequence (DNA): TGCGCCAGCAGCCAAGATCGGACCGGCTCTGTAGATACGCAGTATTTT.

The V call is TRBV7-2, the J call TRBJ1-5; D is perhaps TRBD1 (5 bases). Germline V gene data show CDR1 as SGHTA and CDR2 as FQGNSA. V lost 5 bases and J 0 bases, leaving 8 bases between the germline ends. CDR3 length equals 14 residues. CDR3 loop: CASSRDGSNQPQHF. DNA of the CDR3: TGTGCCAGCAGCCGGGACGGTAGCAATCAGCCCCAGCATTTT. Full variable domain (rest looked up from reference TRBV7-2 and TRBJ1-5): GAGVSQSPSNKVTEKGKDVELRCDPISGHTALYWYRQSLGQGLEFLIYFQGNSAPDKSGLPSDRFSAERTGGSVSTLTIQRTQQEDSAVYLCASSRDGSNQPQHFGDGTRLSIL.

The chain joins TRBV5-1 to TRBJ1-1; 8 nucleotides align to TRBD1. V lost 4 bases and J lost 4; bases outside the gene matches: 6. The CDR3 is 14 residues long. Per germline, CDR1 SGHRS and CDR2 YFSETQ. CDR3: CASSAGQGRTEAFF. As DNA, the CDR3 is TGCGCCAGCAGCGCCGGACAGGGTCGCACTGAAGCTTTCTTT.

This clonotype turned up a few times. This chain uses TRBV6-1 with TRBJ2-5, with unresolved D. CDR1 MNHNS and CDR2 SASEGT come from the germline V gene. Trimming took off 5 bases at V and 1 base at J, with 14 bases between the two ends. The length of the CDR3 is 15 residues. CDR3 sequence (DNA): TGTGCCAGCAGTCCCTTTCTGAGGATCCAAGAGACCCAGTACTTC. Translation: CASSPFLRIQETQYF.

This clonotype was seen a handful of times. The chain combines TRBV7-9 with TRBJ1-1, with D possibly TRBD1 on 6 matching bases. The length of the CDR3 is 16 residues. Germline V gene lookup returns CDR1 SEHNR and CDR2 FQNEAQ (reference sequence). The V end was cut by 2 bases, the J end by 3 bases, with 16 bases between. As DNA, the CDR3 is TGTGCCAGCAGCTTATGGGAGGGGGGCCGGGACACTGAAGCTTTCTTT. This sequence encodes CASSLWEGGRDTEAFF. Together with reference TRBV7-9 and TRBJ1-1, the CDR3 gives the full variable domain: DTGVSQNPRHKITKRGQNVTFRCDPISEHNRLYWYRQTLGQGPEFLTYFQNEAQLEKSRLLSDRFSAERPKGSFSTLEIQRTEQGDSAMYLCASSLWEGGRDTEAFFGQGTRLTVV.

This chain's CDR3 is CASRDEEAFLETQYF. The DNA of the CDR3 is TGTGCCAGCAGGGACGAGGAAGCGTTCTTGGAGACCCAGTACTTC. This sequence joins TRBV12-3 or TRBV12-4 and TRBJ2-5; D unclear. CDR3 size: 15 residues. Trimming removed 6 bases from V and 5 bases from J, with 19 bases in between.

This clonotype was found a few times. The rearrangement joins TRBV7-9 to TRBJ1-4; no clear D gene. The length of the CDR3 is 15 residues. With 5 bases removed from V and 0 bases from J, the gap between germline ends came to 10 bases. Germline CDR1 SEHNR, CDR2 FQNEAQ (reference sequence). This CDR3 is CASSPRVATNEKLFF. In nucleotides, the CDR3 is TGTGCCAGCAGCCCTAGAGTCGCAACTAATGAAAAACTGTTTTTT.

The rearrangement joins TRBV7-2 to TRBJ1-6; no firm D call. The germline V gene encodes CDR1 SGHTA and CDR2 FQGNSA. The CDR3 is made up of 14 amino acids. With 6 bases removed from V and 6 bases from J, the gap between germline ends came to 12 bases. CDR3 protein: CASSRNSVNSPLHF. As DNA, the CDR3 is TGTGCCAGCAGTAGAAACTCAGTTAATTCACCCCTCCACTTT.

This clonotype was found a few times. The chain is built from TRBV7-2 and TRBJ2-2; possible D gene TRBD1, 6 bases. Germline values: CDR1 SGHTA, CDR2 FQGNSA. CDR3 length: 15 residues. V dropped 6 bases and J dropped 4 bases, with 15 bases sitting between them. CDR3 sequence (DNA): TGTGCCAGCAGGGCTAGGCCGACAGGCACCGGGGAGCTGTTTTTT. Amino acid sequence: CASRARPTGTGELFF.

The chain is built from TRBV4-2 and TRBJ2-1; D tentatively reads TRBD1 or TRBD2 (5 bases each). The V end lost 1 base, the J end lost 6 bases, and 7 bases lay between the germline ends. This CDR3 is built from 13 residues. Germline-derived CDR1 and CDR2 are LGHNA and YNFKEQ. CDR3: CASSQGGSNEQFF. The CDR3 nucleotides are TGTGCCAGCAGCCAAGGGGGGAGCAATGAGCAGTTCTTC.

Only a few counts were recorded for this clonotype. This chain uses TRBV7-8 with TRBJ1-4, with D hard to call. Trimming took 0 bases from V and 7 from J, leaving 12 bases between them. Germline V lookup: CDR1 SGHVS, CDR2 FQNEAQ. This CDR3 is 15 amino acids long. The CDR3 DNA is TGTGCCAGCAGCTTAGCAGAGCCGTACTTTGAAAAACTGTTTTTT. Translated: CASSLAEPYFEKLFF.

In this sample, this clonotype turned up a few times. The chain recombines TRBV12-3 or TRBV12-4 with TRBJ1-2; D may be TRBD1 (5 bases). V lost 6 bases to trimming and J lost 6 bases, with 20 bases between them. The CDR3 extends over 15 amino acids. The CDR3 nucleotides are TGTGCCAGCAGCCGGGGGGGGATTAGGATTGATGGCTACACCTTC. The encoded protein is CASSRGGIRIDGYTF.

This clonotype showed up just a few times. The V and J genes are TRBV7-3 and TRBJ1-6; weak D call: TRBD1 (6 bases). The germline V and J ends were trimmed by 4 bases and 7 bases, with 14 bases remaining between them. This CDR3 has 15 residues. Germline V gene lookup returns CDR1 SGHTA and CDR2 FQGTGA. In nucleotides, the CDR3 is TGTGCCAGCAGCTCCGTAGGGGGTGCGAATTCACCCCTCCACTTT. Amino acid sequence: CASSSVGGANSPLHF. The entire variable domain, with the rest obtained from reference TRBV7-3 and TRBJ1-6, is as follows: GAGVSQTPSNKVTEKGKYVELRCDPISGHTALYWYRQSLGQGPEFLIYFQGTGAADDSGLPNDRFFAVRPEGSVSTLKIQRTERGDSAVYLCASSSVGGANSPLHFGNGTRLTVT.

This clonotype was observed a handful of times. The rearrangement links TRBV25-1 to TRBJ1-1; D is uncertain. The V end lost 4 bases, the J end lost 8 bases, and 14 bases lay between the germline ends. The CDR3 consists of 13 residues. Germline CDR1 MGHDK, CDR2 SYGVNS. CDR3 protein: CASSGVGKGEAFF. In nucleotides, the CDR3 is TGTGCCAGCAGTGGGGTTGGGAAGGGAGAAGCTTTCTTT.

The V and J genes are TRBV29-1 and TRBJ1-1, with 8 bases lining up with TRBD1. In germline, CDR1 is SQVTM, CDR2 ANQGSEA. Germline trimming cut 3 bases from V and 0 bases from J; bases unmatched to any gene: 9. This CDR3 contains 16 residues. CDR3 in amino acids: CSVEAWLGQVNTEAFF. CDR3 nucleotide sequence: TGCAGCGTTGAGGCGTGGCTGGGACAGGTGAACACTGAAGCTTTCTTT.